Each of the 19 T cell receptor beta chains below was sequenced from the same sample in a study of neurological immune-mediated disorders. MiXCR, applied by TCRdb to the 5' RACE reads, yields one record per CDR3 protein. In the table there are 70,000 or so distinct CDR3 sequences, around 3% of which are singletons. Material for sequencing was PBMCs. Source of these receptors: a woman aged 50 to 60 with multiple sclerosis.

In its sample, this clonotype was seen many times. The chain carries TRBV6-6 and TRBJ2-5, with D unclear. The V and J ends lost 2 bases and 5 bases respectively, with 6 bases between them. Germline V gene sequence: CDR1 MNHNY, CDR2 SVGAGI (reference sequence). The CDR3 has 12 residues. The CDR3: CASSYRAETQYF. CDR3 DNA sequence: TGTGCCAGCAGTTACAGGGCTGAGACCCAGTACTTC.

This clonotype was seen at least ten times. CDR3 loop: CASSQGGGSGANVLTF. CDR3 DNA: TGTGCCAGCAGCCAAGGTGGGGGGTCTGGGGCCAACGTCCTGACTTTC. The rearrangement links TRBV4-2 to TRBJ2-6; tentative D call: TRBD2 (6 bases). The CDR3 is 16 amino acids. Trimming shortened V by 1 base and J by 1 base, and 8 bases separated the two germline ends. Germline V gene sequence: CDR1 LGHNA, CDR2 YNFKEQ.

This clonotype was counted many times. The chain couples TRBV7-2 to TRBJ2-2, with D unresolved. The CDR3 has 15 amino acids. Germline lookup yields CDR1 SGHTA and CDR2 FQGNSA. Trimming removed 5 bases from V and 2 bases from J, with 12 bases in between. CDR3 coding DNA: TGTGCCAGCAGCACCCTACTTATTAACACCGGGGAGCTGTTTTTT. As protein: CASSTLLINTGELFF. Based on the CDR3 plus reference TRBV7-2 and TRBJ2-2, the full variable domain is GAGVSQSPSNKVTEKGKDVELRCDPISGHTALYWYRQSLGQGLEFLIYFQGNSAPDKSGLPSDRFSAERTGGSVSTLTIQRTQQEDSAVYLCASSTLLINTGELFFGEGSRLTVL.

This clonotype was found many times. The chain employs TRBV20-1 and TRBJ2-7; weak D call: TRBD1 (5 bases). V lost 3 bases to trimming and J lost 4 bases, with 10 bases between them. CDR3 length: 12 amino acids. Germline CDR1 DFQATT, CDR2 SNEGSKA (reference sequence). The CDR3 sequence: CSASKGNYEQYF. The CDR3 nucleotides are TGCAGTGCTAGTAAGGGGAATTACGAGCAGTACTTC.

This clonotype occurred many times. The chain is built from TRBV20-1 and TRBJ1-6, with D perhaps matching TRBD1 (6 bases). Between the trimmed V and J ends, which lost 3 bases and 7 bases, there was a span of 10 bases. Germline V gene sequence: CDR1 DFQATT, CDR2 SNEGSKA (reference sequence). CDR3 length equals 13 residues. CDR3 residues: CSARGAGNSPLHF. The CDR3 DNA is TGCAGTGCTAGGGGGGCCGGAAATTCACCCCTCCACTTT.

There are many counts of this clonotype. This chain links TRBV4-3 with TRBJ2-2; D unresolved. The CDR3 is 14 residues long. V lost 1 base, J lost 5 bases, and 8 bases lay in between. Germline CDR1 LGHNA, CDR2 YSLEER. CDR3 region: CASSQAWWTGELFF. The CDR3 nucleotides are TGCGCCAGCAGCCAAGCCTGGTGGACCGGGGAGCTGTTTTTT.

This clonotype was detected ten times or more. In DNA form, the CDR3 reads TGTGCCACCGCGGGACTAGCGGGAGACAATGAGCAGTTCTTC. Protein product: CATAGLAGDNEQFF. The rearrangement uses TRBV27 and TRBJ2-1, with TRBD2 matching 14 bases. Trimming at V came to 10 bases and at J to 5 bases, leaving 4 bases not matched to a gene. This CDR3 contains 14 residues. Germline V CDR1 and CDR2: MNHEY, SMNVEV (reference sequence).

This clonotype was observed at least ten times. This chain links TRBV4-3 with TRBJ1-1, with 7 bases matching TRBD1. V was clipped by 3 bases and J by 7 bases; unmatched bases: 5. The germline V gene has CDR1 LGHNA and CDR2 YSLEER. There are 13 residues in the CDR3. The CDR3 loop reads CASSHGRGFEAFF. The CDR3 DNA reads as TGCGCCAGCAGCCACGGCAGGGGGTTTGAAGCTTTCTTT.

Ten or more counts support this clonotype. The genes are TRBV28 and TRBJ1-1; tentative D call: TRBD1 (6 bases). The V gene's germline CDR1 is MDHEN and CDR2 SYDVKM. This CDR3 has 14 amino acids. Trimming pared 5 bases from V and 3 bases from J, leaving 13 bases between. CDR3 sequence reads: CASSPRRGYTEAFF. CDR3 bases: TGTGCCAGCAGTCCCAGGAGGGGGTACACTGAAGCTTTCTTT.

This clonotype occurred many times. The chain couples TRBV6-6 to TRBJ2-3, with 7 nucleotides matching TRBD2. The ends lost 2 bases at V and 3 bases at J; junction bases unmatched: 11. Germline lookup yields CDR1 MNHNY and CDR2 SVGAGI (reference sequence). This CDR3 region has 17 residues. This CDR3 reads CASSYTPGLAVTDTQYF. CDR3 in DNA: TGTGCCAGCAGTTACACCCCCGGCCTAGCGGTAACAGATACGCAGTATTTT.

The J gene is TRBJ2-7, the V gene TRBV4-2; D tentatively reads TRBD1 or TRBD2 (6 bases each). The V end was cut by 7 bases, the J end by 4 bases, with 14 bases between. The CDR3 totals 13 residues. Germline loops: CDR1 LGHNA, CDR2 YNFKEQ. The CDR3 nucleotides read TGTGCCAGCAAGGGGGGCGCCCATTACGAGCAGTACTTC. Amino acid sequence: CASKGGAHYEQYF.

This clonotype was counted many times. The chain combines TRBV5-1 with TRBJ2-1; a possible D gene is TRBD2 (6 bases). V lost 7 bases, J lost 11 bases, and 19 bases lay in between. Germline lookup yields CDR1 SGHRS and CDR2 YFSETQ. The CDR3 covers 13 residues. Written as DNA, the CDR3 is TGCGCCAGCGAGGACGGGCCGGGGGATCAGCAGTTCTTC. Residues: CASEDGPGDQQFF.

This clonotype has at least ten counts. The V call is TRBV20-1, the J call TRBJ2-6; D not certain. Trimming shortened V by 6 bases and J by 1 base, and 4 bases separated the two germline ends. The CDR3 totals 12 residues. Germline CDR1 is DFQATT and CDR2 is SNEGSKA (reference sequence). The CDR3 reads CSAVSGANVLTF. The CDR3 DNA reads TGCAGTGCCGTTTCTGGGGCCAACGTCCTGACTTTC.

This clonotype has at least ten counts. This chain joins TRBV20-1 and TRBJ1-4; D is undetermined. The germline V gene encodes CDR1 DFQATT and CDR2 SNEGSKA (reference sequence). This CDR3 spans 12 amino acids. Trimming left V 4 bases short and J 7 bases short, with 10 bases between. The CDR3 DNA sequence: TGCAGTGCTACCCCAAGTAGTGAAAAACTGTTTTTT. It yields the protein CSATPSSEKLFF.

In its sample, this clonotype was seen many times. The chain joins TRBV5-1 to TRBJ1-2; D is possibly TRBD1 (5 bases). V lost 0 bases and J 4 bases, leaving 13 bases between the germline ends. This CDR3 region has 15 residues. Germline assignment: CDR1 SGHRS and CDR2 YFSETQ. The CDR3 loop reads CASSLGRGFGYGYTF. In DNA form, the CDR3 reads TGCGCCAGCAGCTTGGGTAGGGGATTCGGCTATGGCTACACCTTC.

This clonotype was counted only a few times. This sequence joins TRBV6-5 and TRBJ2-5, with 7 bases fitting TRBD1. J lost 5 bases, V lost 4 bases, and 7 bases had no gene match. This CDR3 comprises 14 residues. CDR1 is MNHEY, CDR2 SVGAGI, per germline. CDR3 protein: CASSFPGGRETQYF. The CDR3 DNA is TGTGCCAGCAGTTTTCCAGGGGGTCGGGAGACCCAGTACTTC.

This clonotype has a count of ten or more. V gene TRBV5-1 combines with J gene TRBJ2-3; 8 nucleotides align to TRBD2. Trimming removed 1 base from V and 0 bases from J; junction bases left unmatched: 10. Germline-derived CDR1 and CDR2 are SGHRS and YFSETQ. CDR3 size: 18 residues. CDR3 sequence reads: CASSLLLAGAPSTDTQYF. The CDR3 DNA reads as TGCGCCAGCAGCTTGTTGCTAGCGGGTGCCCCTAGCACAGATACGCAGTATTTT.

The sample holds many counts of this clonotype. The CDR3 nucleotides read TGTGCCAGCAGCTATTACCCTAACAATGAGCAGTTCTTC. Amino acids: CASSYYPNNEQFF. V gene TRBV7-3 combines with J gene TRBJ2-1; the D is unclear. The CDR3 is 13 amino acids. Looked up from germline, CDR1 is SGHTA and CDR2 is FQGTGA. Trimming removed 4 bases from V and 5 bases from J, with 9 bases in between.

This clonotype was observed many times. The gene calls are TRBV6-6 and TRBJ1-4, with D perhaps TRBD1 (6 bases). The germline CDR1 and CDR2 sequences are MNHNY and SVGAGI (reference sequence). The V and J ends lost 2 bases and 5 bases respectively, with 21 bases between them. The CDR3 length is 18 residues. DNA for the CDR3: TGTGCCAGCAGTTACGGGGGCTTGGGTGACAGGCGAAATGAAAAACTGTTTTTT. Residues: CASSYGGLGDRRNEKLFF.